The present entry profiles one TCR beta chain with its context. Its cognate antigen is unknown. Original processing methods: Clinicopathological groups supplied CDR3 differences that were used to build a distant-metastasis classifier for papillary thyroid cancer. TCRdb redid the clone calls on the PCR reads using MiXCR. The V and J calls and clone size are TCRdb's, not the authors'. The sample has just over 20,000 clones, 15% to 18% seen once. These data are taken from a study of metastatic and nonmetastatic thyroid tumors. Study-level background: From malignant and benign thyroid patients, repertoires in blood and in tumor or nodule tissue were compared. Study results and limitations: It was reportedly found that TCR beta diversity was significantly higher in malignant thyroid tumors than in benign nodules, a difference seen in both blood and tumor samples.

V lost 6 bases to trimming and J lost 4 bases, with 21 bases between them. The germline gives CDR1 DFQATT, CDR2 SNEGSKA (reference sequence). CDR3 length: 15 amino acids. Patients underwent thyroid surgery, and none had received any treatment before it. The sequenced sample was blood. The sequence was obtained from a female donor with papillary thyroid cancer or a benign thyroid nodule (not recorded which). Some clones in this sample may be carry-over from other donors' samples. This chain joins TRBV20-1 and TRBJ1-2, with D hard to call. CDR3 DNA: TGCAGTGCGCAAAGTGACCAGACATGTATCTATGGCTACACCTTC. Its protein product is CSAQSDQTCIYGYTF.